One sample yielded the 31 T cell receptor beta chains listed below, sequenced in a study of blood T cell repertoires in COVID-19 (TCRdb year 2020). The library came from the immunoSEQ multiplex PCR assay. TCRdb holds this immuneACCESS table with in-frame rearrangements only. Some clones are missing; in checked studies, unresolved V genes explain under half, and the rest has no known cause. The sample contains 200,000 to 250,000 clones, less than 85% of them found a single time. Of the sample, 3% to 4% is held by the ten largest clones. Sequences were obtained from peripheral blood. These receptors were obtained from a woman aged 80 or over with acute or convalescent COVID-19.

This rearrangement joins TRBV18 to TRBJ2-1; D gene unclear. This CDR3 spans 13 amino acids. V lost 2 bases, J lost 4 bases, and 6 bases lay in between. CDR1 and CDR2 from the germline V gene are KGHSH and LQKENI. In DNA form, the CDR3 reads TGTGCCAGCTCACCATTAGAATACAATGAGCAGTTCTTC. Protein sequence: CASSPLEYNEQFF.

The chain has TRBV3-1 (or the pseudogene TRBV3-2) and TRBJ2-3; TRBD1 aligns across 7 bases. The CDR3 totals 16 residues. The germline gives CDR1 LGHDT, CDR2 YNNKEL (reference sequence). J was trimmed by 3 bases and V by 0 bases; bases with no gene match: 6. CDR3 loop: CASSQDTGVWTDTQYF. DNA of the CDR3: TGTGCCAGCAGCCAAGATACAGGGGTATGGACAGATACGCAGTATTTT.

This clone showed up just a few times. The V and J genes are TRBV6-2 or TRBV6-3 and TRBJ2-5, with D uncertain. V lost 7 bases to trimming and J lost 1 base, with 13 bases between them. CDR1 MNHEY and CDR2 SVGEGT come from the germline V gene. The CDR3 runs to 14 residues. The CDR3 is CASTPGSSQETQYF. The CDR3 DNA sequence: TGTGCCAGCACCCCGGGCAGCAGCCAAGAGACCCAGTACTTC.

This chain uses TRBV6-5 with TRBJ1-1; D is undetermined. Germline loops: CDR1 MNHEY, CDR2 SVGAGI. The CDR3 is 12 amino acids. Trimming took 4 bases from V and 1 from J, leaving 4 bases between them. DNA for the CDR3: TGTGCCAGCAGTTTCCAGAACACTGAAGCTTTCTTT. Protein: CASSFQNTEAFF.

The V and J genes are TRBV12-3 or TRBV12-4 and TRBJ2-3; D ambiguous. The CDR3 runs 13 residues. V was shortened by 3 bases and J by 6 bases, with 10 bases between the two germline ends. This CDR3 is CASSFRWADTQYF. The CDR3 DNA follows: TGTGCCAGCAGTTTTCGGTGGGCTGATACGCAGTATTTT.

The chain has TRBV5-1 and TRBJ2-1; the D gene is possibly TRBD1 (6 bases). Trimming pared 0 bases from V and 4 bases from J, leaving 11 bases between. Looked up from germline, CDR1 is SGHRS and CDR2 is YFSETQ. This CDR3 is 15 amino acids long. Here the CDR3 reads CASSLVAGVYNEQFF. CDR3 DNA sequence: TGCGCCAGCAGCTTGGTGGCAGGGGTATACAATGAGCAGTTCTTC.

V usage is TRBV7-9 and J usage is TRBJ1-5; TRBD1 matches at 9 bases. Germline loops: CDR1 SEHNR, CDR2 FQNEAQ (reference sequence). V shed 2 bases, J shed 6 bases, and the junction held 5 bases outside the gene matches. The CDR3 runs 15 residues. The CDR3 nucleotides read TGTGCCAGCAGCTTATCCGGACAGGGGAGTCAGCCCCAGCATTTT. Translated, it gives CASSLSGQGSQPQHF.

This sequence joins TRBV9 and TRBJ2-1, with 10 bases identical to TRBD2. CDR1 and CDR2 (germline): SGDLS, YYNGEE. V was pared by 4 bases and J by 6 bases, with 10 bases of the junction left unmatched. The CDR3 length is 16 residues. The CDR3 spells CASSTLGSGGRNEQFF. In nucleotides, the CDR3 is TGTGCCAGCAGCACATTAGGTAGCGGGGGGCGCAATGAGCAGTTCTTC.

The chain couples TRBV10-3 to TRBJ2-1; D remains ambiguous. Trimming took 8 bases from V and 8 from J, leaving 16 bases between them. CDR3 length equals 13 residues. Germline V gene data show CDR1 as ENHRY and CDR2 as SYGVKD. CDR3 DNA: TGTGCCATCTCTTCCCCCCTAGAATATGAGCAGTTCTTC. Translated: CAISSPLEYEQFF.

The V gene is TRBV27, the J gene TRBJ2-6, with TRBD2 matching 7 bases. Germline-derived CDR1 and CDR2 are MNHEY and SMNVEV (reference sequence). V gave up 7 bases and J gave up 5 bases; unmatched junction bases: 11. The length of the CDR3 is 16 residues. CDR3 sequence (DNA): TGTGCCAGCACCCCAGCGGGGCATGCTAGGGCCAACGTCCTGACTTTC. Translating gives CASTPAGHARANVLTF.

This clone appeared a few times. J is TRBJ1-2 and V is TRBV27, with D perhaps matching TRBD1 (5 bases). The CDR3 spans 13 residues. CDR1 and CDR2 (germline): MNHEY, SMNVEV (reference sequence). V lost 4 bases to trimming and J lost 8 bases, with 14 bases between them. This CDR3 is CASSSTGVGGYTF. The DNA of the CDR3 is TGTGCCAGCAGTTCCACGGGGGTAGGAGGCTACACCTTC.

V and J are TRBV11-2 and TRBJ2-7, with a possible D match to TRBD2 (6 bases). CDR1 SGHAT and CDR2 FQNNGV come from the germline V gene. The CDR3 runs to 17 residues. Trimming took 3 bases from V and 4 from J, leaving 22 bases between them. The DNA of the CDR3 is TGTGCCAGCAGCTTCTACGGGGGTAACCGTCCGGGGTACGAGCAGTACTTC. Its protein product is CASSFYGGNRPGYEQYF.

The chain couples TRBV5-1 to TRBJ1-3; D not certain. V lost 4 bases, J lost 1 base, and 12 bases lay in between. CDR1 is SGHRS, CDR2 YFSETQ, per germline. This CDR3 comprises 15 residues. CDR3 DNA sequence: TGCGCCAGCAGCCCCGAGCGGAGGTCTGGAAACACCATATATTTT. Encoded protein: CASSPERRSGNTIYF.

The V gene is TRBV25-1, the J gene TRBJ1-5; TRBD1 is a possible D gene (6 bases). CDR1 MGHDK and CDR2 SYGVNS come from the germline V gene. V was cut by 5 bases and J by 4 bases, with 12 bases left in between. The CDR3 is made up of 14 amino acids. The CDR3 DNA reads TGTGCCAGCAGTCTGCAGGGGAGAAATCAGCCCCAGCATTTT. Protein sequence: CASSLQGRNQPQHF.

This clone was detected only a few times. The rearrangement joins TRBV3-1 (or the pseudogene TRBV3-2) to TRBJ1-1, with 8 bases lining up with TRBD1. The trim removed 5 bases at V and 3 bases at J, leaving 11 bases unmatched. The CDR3 totals 16 residues. In germline, CDR1 is LGHDT, CDR2 YNNKEL (reference sequence). Here the CDR3 reads CASSSSGGAVDTEAFF. The DNA for the CDR3 is TGTGCCAGCAGCTCTTCAGGGGGCGCGGTGGACACTGAAGCTTTCTTT.

V and J are TRBV5-1 and TRBJ2-1; TRBD1 agrees at 8 bases. The length of the CDR3 is 15 residues. The trim removed 4 bases at V and 5 bases at J, leaving 8 bases unmatched. CDR1 is SGHRS and CDR2 is YFSETQ in the germline V gene. As DNA, the CDR3 is TGCGCCAGCAGCGATGGGACAGGCTGGGACAATGAGCAGTTCTTC. It encodes CASSDGTGWDNEQFF.

V is TRBV28 and J is TRBJ1-5; unclear D gene. The CDR3 runs 13 residues. CDR1 is MDHEN and CDR2 is SYDVKM in the germline V gene. V dropped 2 bases and J dropped 2 bases, with 4 bases sitting between them. The CDR3: CASSLTGNQPQHF. The CDR3 DNA follows: TGTGCCAGCAGTTTAACGGGCAATCAGCCCCAGCATTTT.

The J gene is TRBJ1-6, the V gene TRBV7-9; no clear D gene. Between the trimmed V and J ends, which lost 4 bases and 8 bases, there was a span of 15 bases. This CDR3 has 15 amino acids. Germline loops: CDR1 SEHNR, CDR2 FQNEAQ (reference sequence). CDR3 loop: CASSSPPERDSPLHF. In DNA form, the CDR3 reads TGTGCCAGCAGCTCCCCCCCAGAGCGGGATTCACCCCTCCACTTT.

This chain joins TRBV27 and TRBJ2-3; a possible D gene is TRBD2 (5 bases). Trimming removed 3 bases at V and 2 bases at J, with 9 bases between. The CDR3 is 14 residues long. Germline V gene lookup returns CDR1 MNHEY and CDR2 SMNVEV (reference sequence). The CDR3 nucleotides are TGTGCCAGCAGTTTGGAGCGGCTCACAGATACGCAGTATTTT. Residues: CASSLERLTDTQYF.

J is TRBJ2-3 and V is TRBV30; TRBD2 is a possible D gene (6 bases). V was cut by 0 bases and J by 4 bases, with 11 bases left in between. This CDR3 comprises 14 residues. Germline CDR1 and CDR2: GTSNPN and SVGIG (reference sequence). CDR3 DNA: TGTGCCTGGAGTGTCGGGGGTAGCGCAGATACGCAGTATTTT. It yields the protein CAWSVGGSADTQYF. The full variable domain, its missing parts supplied by reference TRBV30 and TRBJ2-3, is SQTIHQWPATLVQPVGSPLSLECTVEGTSNPNLYWYRQAAGRGLQLLFYSVGIGQISSEVPQNLSASRPQDRQFILSSKKLLLSDSGFYLCAWSVGGSADTQYFGPGTRLTVL.

This clone showed up just a few times. J is TRBJ1-2 and V is TRBV18, with 10 bases that match TRBD1. V was clipped by 3 bases and J by 5 bases; unmatched bases: 6. Germline V gives CDR1 KGHSH, CDR2 LQKENI. This CDR3 spans 15 amino acids. CDR3 nucleotides: TGTGCCAGCTCACCCTCGGGACAGGGGACTTATGGCTACACCTTC. This gives the protein CASSPSGQGTYGYTF. The full variable domain, its missing parts supplied by reference TRBV18 and TRBJ1-2, is NAGVMQNPRHLVRRRGQEARLRCSPMKGHSHVYWYRQLPEEGLKFMVYLQKENIIDESGMPKERFSAEFPKEGPSILRIQQVVRGDSAAYFCASSPSGQGTYGYTFGSGTRLTVV.

The rearrangement joins TRBV25-1 to TRBJ1-1; D is unresolved. V was trimmed by 6 bases and J by 7 bases, leaving 15 bases between them. From germline, CDR1 is MGHDK and CDR2 SYGVNS. This CDR3 has 13 amino acids. CDR3 residues: CASSNKGLVEAFF. CDR3 nucleotides: TGTGCCAGCAGCAATAAAGGACTGGTTGAAGCTTTCTTT.

This chain uses TRBV2 with TRBJ1-2; 9 bases align to TRBD1. The CDR3 is 14 residues long. Trimming took 4 bases from V and 4 from J; bases not matched to a gene: 4. Germline V gives CDR1 SNHLY, CDR2 FYNNEI. The CDR3 protein is CASSVGQGIYGYTF. In DNA form, the CDR3 reads TGTGCCAGCAGTGTGGGACAGGGTATCTATGGCTACACCTTC.

The genes are TRBV11-3 and TRBJ2-5, with TRBD2 identical over 9 bases. CDR3 size: 17 residues. V shed 5 bases and J 5 bases; nucleotides not matched to a gene: 15. Germline values: CDR1 SGHNT, CDR2 YENEEA. For the CDR3, the DNA is TGTGCCAGCAGCCCCAATTTGCGGGGGGGCTATAGGGAGACCCAGTACTTC. Its translation: CASSPNLRGGYRETQYF. The whole variable domain, filled in from reference TRBV11-3 and TRBJ2-5, reads EAGVVQSPRYKIIEKKQPVAFWCNPISGHNTLYWYLQNLGQGPELLIRYENEEAVDDSQLPKDRFSAERLKGVDSTLKIQPAELGDSAVYLCASSPNLRGGYRETQYFGPGTRLLVL.

Only a few counts were recorded for this clone. This chain connects TRBV7-2 to TRBJ2-1; possible D gene TRBD1, 6 bases. The V end lost 4 bases, the J end lost 2 bases, and 12 bases lay between the germline ends. The CDR3 is made up of 15 amino acids. Germline V gives CDR1 SGHTA, CDR2 FQGNSA. CDR3 region: CASSSTGFTYNEQFF. The CDR3 DNA sequence: TGTGCCAGCAGCTCAACAGGGTTCACCTACAATGAGCAGTTCTTC.

This chain links TRBV6-6 with TRBJ2-7; 7 bases match TRBD1. Per germline, CDR1 MNHNY and CDR2 SVGAGI (reference sequence). The CDR3 runs 16 residues. The V gene end was trimmed by 6 bases and the J gene end by 3 bases; junction bases not matched to a gene: 14. The DNA for the CDR3 is TGTGCCAGCAGCCAGACCCAAGAGGGACAGAACTACGAGCAGTACTTC. This translates into CASSQTQEGQNYEQYF.

This clone showed up just once. The chain recombines TRBV19 with TRBJ2-2, with 7 positions matching TRBD1. Losses at the gene ends were 5 bases for V and 5 bases for J; bases not matched to a gene: 8. Germline assignment: CDR1 LNHDA and CDR2 SQIVND (reference sequence). CDR3 length equals 15 residues. CDR3 in amino acids: CASSPRGRGTGELFF. For the CDR3, the DNA is TGTGCCAGTAGTCCGAGAGGCAGGGGGACCGGGGAGCTGTTTTTT. The variable domain in full, with the rest retrieved from reference TRBV19 and TRBJ2-2, is DGGITQSPKYLFRKEGQNVTLSCEQNLNHDAMYWYRQDPGQGLRLIYYSQIVNDFQKGDIAEGYSVSREKKESFPLTVTSAQKNPTAFYLCASSPRGRGTGELFFGEGSRLTVL.

This sequence joins TRBV5-6 and TRBJ2-7; 10 bases are shared with TRBD2. Unmatched junction bases numbered 10, after V lost 0 bases and J lost 7 bases. This CDR3 contains 16 residues. Germline lookup yields CDR1 SGHDT and CDR2 YYEEEE. The CDR3, as DNA: TGTGCCAGCAGCTTGGGGCTAGCGGGGGAGCCGAAGGAGCAGTACTTC. This codes for CASSLGLAGEPKEQYF.

In its sample, this clone was seen once. This chain connects TRBV28 to TRBJ1-1; D uncertain. V lost 4 bases to trimming and J lost 0 bases, with 9 bases between them. The CDR3 length is 14 residues. Per the germline V gene, CDR1 is MDHEN and CDR2 is SYDVKM. The CDR3 sequence: CASSYGFLNTEAFF. CDR3 sequence (DNA): TGTGCCAGCAGTTACGGGTTTTTGAACACTGAAGCTTTCTTT.

This chain links TRBV5-1 with TRBJ1-1, with D possibly TRBD1 on 6 matching bases. The germline gives CDR1 SGHRS, CDR2 YFSETQ. V was trimmed by 0 bases and J by 0 bases, leaving 18 bases between them. This CDR3 region has 18 residues. In DNA form, the CDR3 reads TGCGCCAGCAGCTTGGAGGGGTACAGGGAGTCGGTGAACACTGAAGCTTTCTTT. Translated, it gives CASSLEGYRESVNTEAFF.

The rearrangement links TRBV19 to TRBJ1-4; D gene unclear. V gave up 5 bases and J gave up 7 bases, with 14 bases separating them. CDR1 is LNHDA and CDR2 is SQIVND in the germline V gene (reference sequence). The CDR3 is 14 residues long. DNA for the CDR3: TGTGCCAGTAGTCTCCGGGGTCGGGGTGAAAAACTGTTTTTT. Its protein is CASSLRGRGEKLFF. Looking up the rest from reference TRBV19 and TRBJ1-4 gives the full variable domain: DGGITQSPKYLFRKEGQNVTLSCEQNLNHDAMYWYRQDPGQGLRLIYYSQIVNDFQKGDIAEGYSVSREKKESFPLTVTSAQKNPTAFYLCASSLRGRGEKLFFGSGTQLSVL.